This entry is about one T cell receptor (beta chain). Its specificity is unknown. This record belongs to a study of cytomegalovirus exposure and HLA in healthy donors. Study-level information: In a later analysis, the roughly 120 validation repertoires were reported to have used the same platform as the 600 to 700 first-cohort repertoires. Study results and limitations: Most TCR sequences were rare, but some public TCRs occurred in many donors.

Trimming left V 3 bases short and J 7 bases short, with 19 bases between. Per germline, CDR1 LNHDA and CDR2 SQIVND (reference sequence). The CDR3 totals 17 residues. Sequencing used immunoSEQ multiplex PCR; TCRdb keeps in-frame clones, though not all of them. This table has more than 100,000 clones, 88% appearing once. The receptor was derived from a woman aged 18 to 35 in good health and CMV-seropositive. The sequenced sample was PBMCs. The chain is built from TRBV19 and TRBJ1-6, with D possibly matching TRBD1 (6 bases). CDR3: CASSILRDRSSNSPLHF. The CDR3 nucleotides read TGTGCCAGTAGTATCTTAAGAGACAGGTCTTCGAATTCACCCCTCCACTTT. Based on the CDR3 plus reference TRBV19 and TRBJ1-6, the full variable domain is DGGITQSPKYLFRKEGQNVTLSCEQNLNHDAMYWYRQDPGQGLRLIYYSQIVNDFQKGDIAEGYSVSREKKESFPLTVTSAQKNPTAFYLCASSILRDRSSNSPLHFGNGTRLTVT.